The 21 T cell receptor beta chains in this list originate from one sample, sequenced in a study of TIL therapy for anti-PD-1-resistant metastatic lung cancer. The time point is: pre-treatment sample, taken before nivolumab and TIL therapy. The immunoSEQ assay was v3. This table comes from immunoSEQ multiplex PCR, and its TCRdb copy is limited to in-frame clones, with some not included. The sample records some 18,000 clones, 83% being singletons. This specimen consisted of blood, obtained at baseline. Receptors originate from a person aged 25 to 80 with non-small cell lung cancer.

About this clone itself: At one boundary the junction diverges from the germline segment, which might be a read error. J is TRBJ2-2 and V is TRBV20-1, with 8 bases matching TRBD1. CDR3 size: 11 residues. The germline gives CDR1 DFQATT, CDR2 SNEGSKA (reference sequence). CDR3 in amino acids: CSADSGGSPVF. DNA of the CDR3: TGCAGTGCCGACTCAGGGGGCTCCCCGGTTTTT.

The V and J genes are TRBV5-4 and TRBJ2-3, with D hard to call. CDR3 length equals 14 residues. V was cut by 5 bases and J by 1 base, with 11 bases left in between. CDR1 is SGHNT, CDR2 YYREEE, per germline (reference sequence). The CDR3 here is CASRPDEGTDTQYF. As DNA, the CDR3 is TGTGCCAGCAGGCCGGATGAGGGCACAGATACGCAGTATTTT.

The rearrangement uses TRBV19 and TRBJ1-2, with D perhaps TRBD1 (5 bases). With 2 bases removed from V and 2 bases from J, the gap between germline ends came to 9 bases. The length of the CDR3 is 14 residues. Germline CDR1 and CDR2: LNHDA and SQIVND (reference sequence). CDR3 in amino acids: CASSITGVNYGYTF. The CDR3 DNA sequence: TGTGCCAGTAGTATAACAGGAGTAAACTATGGCTACACCTTC.

This clone was counted once. The gene calls are TRBV7-2 and TRBJ1-4; D perhaps matches TRBD1 (5 bases). CDR1 is SGHTA, CDR2 FQGNSA, per germline. V was clipped by 1 base and J by 8 bases, with 14 bases between them. The CDR3 runs 15 residues. This chain's CDR3 is CASSLEGVIGEKLFF. CDR3 DNA sequence: TGTGCCAGCAGCTTAGAAGGGGTGATAGGAGAAAAACTGTTTTTT.

The chain carries TRBV15 and TRBJ2-1, with 8 positions matching TRBD1. The CDR3 has 12 residues. V lost 6 bases and J lost 9; bases outside the gene matches: 4. Looked up from germline, CDR1 is LNHNV and CDR2 is YYDKDF (reference sequence). CDR3 sequence reads: CATSIQGGEQFF. CDR3 sequence (DNA): TGTGCCACCAGTATACAGGGGGGTGAGCAGTTCTTC.

This clone was counted once. The rearrangement links TRBV6-7 to TRBJ1-5; no clear D. TRBV6-7 counts as an open reading frame of uncertain function. CDR3 length: 17 residues. The ends were cut back, 4 bases at V and 1 base at J, with 17 bases in the middle. The CDR3 spells CASSWRLVGYSNQPQHF. DNA of the CDR3: TGTGCCAGCAGTTGGCGGTTGGTAGGGTACAGCAATCAGCCCCAGCATTTT.

This sequence joins TRBV6-5 and TRBJ2-1; tentatively, D is TRBD2 (5 bases). V lost 2 bases, J lost 6 bases, and 8 bases lay in between. CDR3 length equals 13 residues. CDR1 is MNHEY, CDR2 SVGAGI, per germline. CDR3 amino acids: CASSYGSGNEQFF. The CDR3, as DNA: TGTGCCAGCAGTTACGGGAGTGGCAATGAGCAGTTCTTC.

DNA of the CDR3: TGTGCCAGCATTTTAGGGGCAGCCCAAGAGACCCAGTACTTC. Translation: CASILGAAQETQYF. V and J are TRBV7-9 and TRBJ2-5; perhaps TRBD1 as D (5 bases). The CDR3 runs to 14 residues. CDR1 is SEHNR, CDR2 FQNEAQ, per germline (reference sequence). V lost 7 bases and J 1 base, leaving 13 bases between the germline ends.

The J gene is TRBJ1-3, the V gene TRBV27; D may be TRBD1 (5 bases). Germline CDR1 is MNHEY and CDR2 is SMNVEV (reference sequence). This CDR3 has 17 residues. V lost 5 bases, J lost 0 bases, and 17 bases lay in between. CDR3 in amino acids: CASSPPKTDSSGNTIYF. The DNA for the CDR3 is TGTGCCAGCAGTCCGCCCAAGACTGACAGCTCTGGAAACACCATATATTTT.

The gene calls are TRBV9 and TRBJ2-5; 8 bases agree with TRBD2. CDR3 length: 15 residues. V lost 3 bases to trimming and J lost 6 bases; unmatched junction nucleotides: 10. CDR1 is SGDLS and CDR2 is YYNGEE in the germline V gene. Here the CDR3 reads CASSASLSGAQTQYF. The CDR3 bases are TGTGCCAGCAGCGCCAGTCTTAGCGGGGCTCAGACCCAGTACTTC.

DNA for the CDR3: TGTGCCAGCAGCCCGACCGGATTGGGGGGCTACACCTTC. Its protein product is CASSPTGLGGYTF. The chain recombines TRBV7-2 with TRBJ1-2, with D unclear. Germline CDR1 and CDR2: SGHTA and FQGNSA. The CDR3 runs to 13 residues. Trimming stripped 5 bases from V and 8 bases from J, with 15 bases between.

Only one count was recorded for this clone. The gene calls are TRBV28 and TRBJ1-4, with a possible D match to TRBD1 (5 bases). V lost 6 bases and J lost 8, with 16 bases in between. Germline assignment: CDR1 MDHEN and CDR2 SYDVKM. This CDR3 comprises 14 residues. Here the CDR3 DNA reads TGTGCCAGCAGAACCAGGGATTTAAGGGAAAAACTGTTTTTT. Translating gives CASRTRDLREKLFF.

This chain uses TRBV5-6 with TRBJ1-5; D is undetermined. Germline V lookup: CDR1 SGHDT, CDR2 YYEEEE. The CDR3 consists of 15 residues. V lost 5 bases, J lost 1 base, and 13 bases lay in between. The CDR3 protein is CASSLGGLSNQPQHF. CDR3 in DNA: TGTGCCAGCAGTTTAGGAGGGTTGAGCAATCAGCCCCAGCATTTT.

This chain uses TRBV7-2 with TRBJ2-2, with D unclear. The CDR3 is 15 amino acids. The V and J ends lost 2 bases and 7 bases respectively, with 14 bases between them. Germline CDR1 is SGHTA and CDR2 is FQGNSA. The CDR3 is CASSLSSRSFGELFF. The CDR3 DNA follows: TGTGCCAGCAGCTTAAGTAGCAGGTCTTTCGGGGAGCTGTTTTTT.

This chain links TRBV7-2 with TRBJ1-1; unclear D gene. The germline V gene has CDR1 SGHTA and CDR2 FQGNSA. The V end was cut by 8 bases, the J end by 0 bases, with 16 bases between. CDR3 size: 15 residues. CDR3 sequence (DNA): TGTGCCAGCTACCTCGCCCGTTTCGTGAACACTGAAGCTTTCTTT. It translates to CASYLARFVNTEAFF.

The chain combines TRBV7-2 with TRBJ2-2; TRBD2 agrees at 9 bases. Trimming took 1 base from V and 5 from J; bases not matched to a gene: 14. Germline CDR1 is SGHTA and CDR2 is FQGNSA. The CDR3 loop spans 19 amino acids. The CDR3 loop is CASSLGGLAVVRETGELFF. In nucleotides, the CDR3 is TGTGCCAGCAGCTTAGGGGGACTAGCTGTGGTGCGAGAAACCGGGGAGCTGTTTTTT. The full variable domain, rest sourced from reference TRBV7-2 and TRBJ2-2, is GAGVSQSPSNKVTEKGKDVELRCDPISGHTALYWYRQSLGQGLEFLIYFQGNSAPDKSGLPSDRFSAERTGGSVSTLTIQRTQQEDSAVYLCASSLGGLAVVRETGELFFGEGSRLTVL.

V is TRBV7-2 and J is TRBJ2-7, with 11 bases lining up with TRBD1. Germline V lookup: CDR1 SGHTA, CDR2 FQGNSA. The CDR3 contains 15 residues. J lost 5 bases, V lost 5 bases, and 8 bases had no gene match. The CDR3 loop is CASSPGQGGRNEQYF. CDR3 in DNA: TGTGCCAGCAGCCCGGGACAGGGGGGCAGGAACGAGCAGTACTTC.

This clone was picked up one time. The genes are TRBV7-6 and TRBJ1-3; D remains ambiguous. Trimming left V 1 base short and J 0 bases short, with 7 bases between. The CDR3 covers 15 residues. The germline V gene has CDR1 SGHVS and CDR2 FNYEAQ. The CDR3 reads CASSLGPLSGNTIYF. CDR3 nucleotides: TGTGCCAGCAGCTTAGGGCCTCTCTCTGGAAACACCATATATTTT.

The chain couples TRBV9 to TRBJ2-3; TRBD1 matches 9 bases. This CDR3 has 16 residues. The ends lost 4 bases at V and 6 bases at J; junction bases unmatched: 12. Per the germline V gene, CDR1 is SGDLS and CDR2 is YYNGEE. The CDR3 loop reads CASSPPGTGIFDTQYF. The CDR3 DNA is TGTGCCAGCAGCCCCCCCGGGACAGGGATCTTCGATACGCAGTATTTT. The entire variable domain, with the rest obtained from reference TRBV9 and TRBJ2-3, is as follows: DSGVTQTPKHLITATGQRVTLRCSPRSGDLSVYWYQQSLDQGLQFLIQYYNGEERAKGNILERFSAQQFPDLHSELNLSSLELGDSALYFCASSPPGTGIFDTQYFGPGTRLTVL.

V and J are TRBV27 and TRBJ1-2; 7 nucleotides agree with TRBD1. Losses at the gene ends were 8 bases for V and 8 bases for J; bases not matched to a gene: 11. Germline assignment: CDR1 MNHEY and CDR2 SMNVEV (reference sequence). The CDR3 spans 13 residues. The DNA of the CDR3 is TGTGCCAGCGGCGGGACAGCCATAGGGGGCTACACCTTC. This sequence encodes CASGGTAIGGYTF.

V is TRBV7-2 and J is TRBJ1-4; the D gene is possibly TRBD1 (5 bases). CDR3 length equals 15 residues. V lost 2 bases and J 4 bases, leaving 11 bases between the germline ends. Per the germline V gene, CDR1 is SGHTA and CDR2 is FQGNSA. CDR3 sequence (DNA): TGTGCCAGCAGCTTAAGCGGGGGGAATAATGAAAAACTGTTTTTT. The encoded protein is CASSLSGGNNEKLFF.